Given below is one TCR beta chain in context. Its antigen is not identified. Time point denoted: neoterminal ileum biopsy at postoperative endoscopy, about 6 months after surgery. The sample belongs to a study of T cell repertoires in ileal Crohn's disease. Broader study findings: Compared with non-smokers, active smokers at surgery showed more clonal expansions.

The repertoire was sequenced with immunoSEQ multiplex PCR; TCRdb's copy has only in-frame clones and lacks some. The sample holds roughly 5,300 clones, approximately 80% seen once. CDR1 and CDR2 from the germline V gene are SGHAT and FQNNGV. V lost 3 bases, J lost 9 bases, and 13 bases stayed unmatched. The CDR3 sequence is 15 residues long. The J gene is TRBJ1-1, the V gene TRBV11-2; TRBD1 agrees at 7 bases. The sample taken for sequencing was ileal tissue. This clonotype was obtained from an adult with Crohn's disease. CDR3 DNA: TGTGCCAGCAGCTTCATCACAGGGGATTGGGAACAAGCTTTCTTT. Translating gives CASSFITGDWEQAFF.